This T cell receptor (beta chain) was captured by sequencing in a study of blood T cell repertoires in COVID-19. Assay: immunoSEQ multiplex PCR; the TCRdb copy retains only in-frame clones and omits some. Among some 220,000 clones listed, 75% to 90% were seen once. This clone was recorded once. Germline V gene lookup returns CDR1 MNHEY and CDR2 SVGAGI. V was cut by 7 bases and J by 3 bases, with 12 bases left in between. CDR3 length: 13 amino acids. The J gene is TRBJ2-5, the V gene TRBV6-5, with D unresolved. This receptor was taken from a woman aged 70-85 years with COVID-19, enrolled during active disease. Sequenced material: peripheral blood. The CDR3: CASTPPGEETQYF. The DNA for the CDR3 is TGTGCCAGCACCCCCCCTGGAGAAGAGACCCAGTACTTC.